This TCR beta chain was retrieved from a study of blood T cell repertoires in COVID-19. Looking at the study overall: Nucleic acid was either cDNA or gDNA, and it came from T cells, B-cell-depleted T cells, or PBMCs.

Generated by immunoSEQ multiplex PCR, the TCRdb table keeps only in-frame clones and is missing some. This sample has some 86,000 clones; approximately 81% occur once, and the top ten carry about 14%. The receptor's source is a woman aged 70-85 years with acute or convalescent COVID-19. Sequencing used peripheral blood.

CDR3 residues: CATQKSRQGEQFF. The CDR3 DNA follows: TGTGCCACCCAGAAGAGTCGGCAGGGTGAGCAGTTCTTC. This chain links TRBV3-1 (or the pseudogene TRBV3-2) with TRBJ2-1, with D perhaps matching TRBD1 (5 bases). CDR1 is LGHDT and CDR2 is YNNKEL in the germline V gene (reference sequence). The CDR3 is 13 residues long. V was trimmed by 10 bases and J by 9 bases, leaving 19 bases between them.